This T cell receptor (beta chain) was identified in a study of shared clonotypes between healthy human individuals. Background on the study: For every donor, three CD4 naive, three CD4 memory, two CD8 naive and one CD8 memory plates were used.

The study drew its donors from healthy HIV-negative adults without recent acute infections or vaccinations. Memory CD4+ cells were the fraction left after CD45RA+ naive selection. The CDR3 sequence is 14 residues long. V lost 4 bases, J lost 6 bases, and 9 bases stayed unmatched. Per the germline V gene, CDR1 is MNHNS and CDR2 is SASEGT. Genomic DNA of each subset was evenly split across several immunoSEQ plates. The data were produced by immunoSEQ multiplex PCR, yet TCRdb's version contains in-frame clones alone and is incomplete. The sample holds some 500,000 clones; 90% to 96% are singletons and the top ten take 0.055% to 0.075%.

This clonotype was sampled from a woman between 25 and 40 years old in good health. The sample taken for sequencing was naive CD4+ T cells sorted from blood. Subset denoted: CD45RA+ positively selected. The rearrangement joins TRBV6-1 to TRBJ2-7; 7 nucleotides match TRBD2. CDR3 loop: CASSGRAGVTEQYF. The CDR3 DNA sequence: TGTGCCAGCAGTGGGAGGGCGGGAGTCACCGAGCAGTACTTC.